The clone carrying this T cell receptor (beta chain) was seen only a few times. Sequenced by immunoSEQ multiplex PCR; TCRdb stores in-frame clones only, minus some. The sample carries 65,000 or so clones, roughly 79% recorded once. The V gene lost 5 bases and the J gene lost 0 bases, with 11 bases spanning the gap. Germline values: CDR1 SGHAT, CDR2 FQNNGV. This CDR3 spans 15 amino acids. This entry is derived from a study of blood T cell repertoires in COVID-19. The sequencing sample was made of peripheral blood. This chain connects TRBV11-2 to TRBJ2-4; maybe TRBD2 (7 bases). This sequence originates from a man aged 60 to 75 with acute or convalescent COVID-19. The CDR3 DNA is TGTGCCAGCAGCCCGGGGGGCGCAGCCAAAAACATTCAGTACTTC. It yields the protein CASSPGGAAKNIQYF.